The rows below give T cell receptor beta chains drawn from one sample of a study of CD8 T cells in Susac syndrome. TCRdb processed the immunoSEQ multiplex PCR reads anew with MiXCR; each CDR3 protein has one entry. In the table there are around 180,000 distinct CDR3 sequences, around 94% of which are singletons. The sequenced sample was CD4+ T cells from PBMCs. All receptors come from a human donor with Susac syndrome. CDR3s include the opening cysteine and the closing phenylalanine or tryptophan. D genes are given only for firm matches. Clone size is not always given. Where it is, it says once, few, many or a class for expanded clones.

>NA|TRBJ1-2|NA|TRBV5-1|17
CASSSGGTLGPGNGYTF
TGCGCCAGCAGCTCCGGCGGGACACTTGGTCCGGGGAATGGCTACACCTTC
>NA|TRBJ1-3|NA|TRBV9|14
CASSVSNSGNTIYF
TGTGCCAGCAGCGTTAGTAACTCTGGAAACACCATATATTTT
>NA|TRBJ1-1|NA|TRBV29-1|11
CSAAGGTEAFF
TGCAGCGCCGCCGGTGGGACTGAAGCTTTCTTT
>NA|TRBJ2-7|NA|TRBV2|17
CASSEGERQAVSYEQYF
TGTGCCAGCAGTGAAGGGGAGAGACAGGCGGTTTCCTACGAGCAGTACTTC
>NA|TRBJ2-7|NA|TRBV20-1|14
CSVQSRVGFDEQYF
TGCAGTGTCCAATCCAGGGTCGGTTTCGACGAGCAGTACTTC
>NA|TRBJ1-5|NA|TRBV10-3|15
CATSEEGAQHQPQHF
TGTGCCACCTCCGAGGAAGGGGCACAGCATCAGCCCCAGCATTTT
>once|TRBJ1-2|TRBD1|TRBV29-1|12
CSVGRGVHGYTF
TGCAGCGTTGGCAGGGGGGTACATGGCTACACCTTC
>NA|TRBJ1-1|NA|TRBV6-5|13
CASRQRGGTEAFF
TGTGCCAGCAGACAAAGGGGTGGCACTGAAGCTTTCTTT
>NA|TRBJ2-2|NA|TRBV4-2|18
CASSQDPRYPLNTGELFF
TGTGCCAGCAGCCAAGATCCAAGATACCCCTTGAACACCGGGGAGCTGTTTTTT
>NA|TRBJ1-1|TRBD1|TRBV2|15
CASSRDSAMNTEAFF
TGTGCCAGCAGTCGGGACAGCGCTATGAACACTGAAGCTTTCTTT
>NA|TRBJ2-1|NA|TRBV6-1|11
CASRVNNEQFF
TGTGCCAGCAGGGTTAACAATGAGCAGTTCTTC
>NA|TRBJ1-1|NA|TRBV6-2/TRBV6-3|14
CASSPWDLNTEAFF
TGTGCCAGCAGTCCGTGGGACCTCAACACTGAAGCTTTCTTT
>NA|TRBJ2-3|TRBD2|TRBV4-2|18
CASSSRAAGGLGTDTQYF
TGTGCCAGCAGTTCTAGGGCAGCGGGGGGGCTTGGCACAGATACGCAGTATTTT
>NA|TRBJ2-3|TRBD2|TRBV20-1|15
CSAGGTSGITDTQYF
TGCAGTGCTGGGGGGACTAGCGGAATCACAGATACGCAGTATTTT
>NA|TRBJ2-5|TRBD2|TRBV4-1|15
CASSPGTSGDETQYF
TGCGCCAGCAGCCCTGGGACTAGCGGGGACGAGACCCAGTACTTC
>NA|TRBJ2-2|NA|TRBV5-1|15
CASSLDTGNTGELFF
TGCGCCAGCAGCTTGGATACGGGGAACACCGGGGAGCTGTTTTTT
>NA|TRBJ1-4|TRBD1|TRBV4-3|15
CASSHDRGREEKLFF
TGCGCCAGCAGCCATGACAGGGGGCGGGAAGAAAAACTGTTTTTT
>NA|TRBJ1-1|NA|TRBV19|12
CASKDRSFEAFF
TGTGCCAGTAAAGACAGGTCTTTTGAAGCTTTCTTT
>NA|TRBJ1-6|NA|TRBV20-1|13
CSARGRGNSPLHF
TGCAGTGCTAGGGGCAGGGGCAATTCACCCCTCCACTTT
>NA|TRBJ1-2|NA|TRBV30|14
CAWSVQGYSYGYTF
TGTGCCTGGAGTGTACAGGGATATAGCTATGGCTACACCTTC
>NA|TRBJ1-1|NA|TRBV5-4|15
CASSRGVQSDTEAFF
TGTGCCAGCAGCCGGGGAGTACAGTCGGACACTGAAGCTTTCTTT
>NA|TRBJ2-1|NA|TRBV3-1|13
CASSQVGWTEQFF
TGTGCCAGCAGCCAAGTAGGTTGGACGGAGCAGTTCTTC
>NA|TRBJ2-1|TRBD1|TRBV9|13
CASSVASGQVQFF
TGTGCCAGCAGCGTAGCTTCGGGACAGGTCCAGTTCTTC
>NA|TRBJ1-2|NA|TRBV30|14
CAWSARGGGYGYTF
TGTGCCTGGAGTGCCCGAGGGGGTGGCTATGGCTACACCTTC
>NA|TRBJ2-1|NA|TRBV25-1|16
CASSEGGSSSYNEQFF
TGTGCCAGCAGTGAAGGGGGTAGTTCTAGTTACAATGAGCAGTTCTTC
>NA|TRBJ2-6|NA|TRBV27|16
CASSRPPLSGANVLTF
TGTGCCAGCAGTCGGCCTCCCCTGTCTGGGGCCAACGTCCTGACTTTC
>once|TRBJ2-3|TRBD1|TRBV20-1|15
CSAQETGDITDTQYF
TGCAGTGCGCAAGAGACAGGGGACATCACAGATACGCAGTATTTT
>NA|TRBJ1-5|NA|TRBV3-1|16
CASSQGSPGSNQPQHF
TGTGCCAGCAGCCAAGGATCTCCAGGGAGCAATCAGCCCCAGCATTTT
>NA|TRBJ2-1|NA|TRBV29-1|12
CSVAGQASPQFF
TGCAGCGTCGCCGGCCAGGCTAGCCCTCAGTTCTTC
>NA|TRBJ1-2|NA|TRBV25-1|14
CASSVRGAGYGYTF
TGTGCCAGCAGTGTCAGGGGCGCGGGCTATGGCTACACCTTC
>once|TRBJ1-4|NA|TRBV20-1|15
CSGRISKLNGEKLFF
TGCAGTGGGCGGATCTCCAAACTGAACGGTGAAAAACTGTTTTTT
>NA|TRBJ2-3|TRBD1|TRBV29-1|14
CSVLRTGPGDTQYF
TGCAGCGTACTGAGGACAGGCCCCGGGGATACGCAGTATTTT
>NA|TRBJ2-1|TRBD1|TRBV20-1|14
CSARGDRGTNEQFF
TGCAGTGCTAGAGGGGACAGGGGAACGAATGAGCAGTTCTTC
>NA|TRBJ1-5|NA|TRBV15|15
CATSRSGTSNQPQHF
TGTGCCACCAGCAGATCCGGGACAAGCAATCAGCCCCAGCATTTT
>once|TRBJ1-5|TRBD1|TRBV20-1|15
CSASSLDRVDQPQHF
TGCAGTGCTTCATCCCTAGACAGGGTAGATCAGCCCCAGCATTTT
>NA|TRBJ2-5|TRBD1|TRBV11-1|20
CASSQSKRRNGQGALETQYF
TGTGCCAGCAGCCAATCCAAAAGACGTAATGGACAGGGAGCGTTGGAGACCCAGTACTTC
>NA|TRBJ1-5|TRBD1|TRBV6-6|14
CASSRDRSVQPQHF
TGTGCCAGCAGTAGGGACAGGTCCGTGCAGCCCCAGCATTTT
>NA|TRBJ2-5|NA|TRBV6-5|15
CASSRDNAARETQYF
TGTGCCAGCAGTAGGGACAATGCCGCCCGAGAGACCCAGTACTTC
>NA|TRBJ2-5|NA|TRBV6-1|13
CASQHSYQETQYF
TGTGCCAGCCAACACAGTTACCAAGAGACCCAGTACTTC
>NA|TRBJ2-7|NA|TRBV6-1|12
CASIRDNYEQYF
TGTGCCAGCATCCGGGACAACTACGAGCAGTACTTC
>NA|TRBJ1-2|NA|TRBV19|13
CASSLGRTYGYTF
TGTGCCAGTAGTTTGGGACGGACCTATGGCTACACCTTC
>NA|TRBJ1-1|NA|TRBV2|11
CASTRAKGAFF
TGTGCCAGCACCCGGGCCAAGGGAGCTTTCTTT
>few|TRBJ2-3|NA|TRBV7-9|14
CASSLGASTDTQYF
TGTGCCAGCAGCTTAGGTGCTTCCACAGATACGCAGTATTTT
>NA|TRBJ2-3|NA|TRBV29-1|12
CSVALSVDTQYF
TGCAGCGTTGCACTGAGCGTAGATACGCAGTATTTT
>NA|TRBJ2-4|NA|TRBV5-4|15
CASSLRDQGLNIQYF
TGTGCCAGCAGCTTGCGGGATCAGGGATTAAACATTCAGTACTTC
>NA|TRBJ2-1|TRBD1|TRBV7-2|15
CASSPAGTARNEQFF
TGTGCCAGCAGCCCAGCCGGGACAGCCCGAAATGAGCAGTTCTTC